Each of the 25 T cell receptor beta chains below was sequenced from the same sample in a study of cytomegalovirus exposure and HLA in healthy donors. Assay: immunoSEQ multiplex PCR; the TCRdb copy retains only in-frame clones and omits some. The sample carries about 160,000 clones, around 82% recorded once. Sample: PBMCs. Receptors were obtained from a man under 40 in good health and CMV-seropositive.

This clone was seen only once. CDR3 protein: CASSLVGGTEVGEQYF. The CDR3 DNA follows: TGCGCCAGCAGCTTGGTCGGCGGAACGGAGGTTGGTGAGCAGTACTTC. The V gene is TRBV5-1, the J gene TRBJ2-7, with D perhaps matching TRBD2 (5 bases). Per germline, CDR1 SGHRS and CDR2 YFSETQ. The CDR3 contains 16 residues. With 0 bases removed from V and 7 bases from J, the gap between germline ends came to 20 bases.

V is TRBV19 and J is TRBJ2-7; D perhaps matches TRBD1 (6 bases). Germline V gene data show CDR1 as LNHDA and CDR2 as SQIVND (reference sequence). Trimming shortened V by 3 bases and J by 2 bases, and 11 bases separated the two germline ends. This CDR3 is built from 14 residues. CDR3: CASSIGGHTYEQYF. The CDR3 DNA is TGTGCCAGTAGTATTGGGGGACACACCTACGAGCAGTACTTC.

V is TRBV9 and J is TRBJ2-3; possible D gene TRBD2, 6 bases. The CDR3 runs 15 residues. Germline-derived CDR1 and CDR2 are SGDLS and YYNGEE. V lost 4 bases, J lost 6 bases, and 18 bases lay in between. CDR3 sequence: CASSPWDSPADTQYF. Here the CDR3 DNA reads TGTGCCAGCAGCCCATGGGACTCACCGGCCGATACGCAGTATTTT.

This sequence joins TRBV5-6 and TRBJ1-1; a weak D match, TRBD1 (5 bases). The V and J ends lost 0 bases and 6 bases respectively, with 12 bases between them. The CDR3 has 14 amino acids. Germline assignment: CDR1 SGHDT and CDR2 YYEEEE. This CDR3 is CASSLGGREAEAFF. In nucleotides, the CDR3 is TGTGCCAGCAGCTTGGGCGGCAGGGAGGCTGAAGCTTTCTTT.

This chain uses TRBV6-5 with TRBJ2-3; D is perhaps TRBD1 (6 bases). This CDR3 contains 14 residues. Deletions cut 9 bases from V and 2 bases from J, with 15 bases between. CDR1 and CDR2 (germline): MNHEY, SVGAGI. CDR3 sequence reads: CASGTPSYTDTQYF. CDR3 DNA: TGTGCCAGTGGGACACCATCCTACACAGATACGCAGTATTTT.

The V call is TRBV6-5, the J call TRBJ2-3, with 8 positions matching TRBD1. The CDR3 runs 14 residues. J was trimmed by 6 bases and V by 4 bases; bases with no gene match: 6. The V gene's germline CDR1 is MNHEY and CDR2 SVGAGI. Here the CDR3 reads CASSWGQDRDTQYF. Here the CDR3 DNA reads TGTGCCAGCAGTTGGGGACAGGACAGGGATACGCAGTATTTT.

Concerning this clone itself: Other nucleotide sequences from this sample produce the same CDR3. This chain connects TRBV6-5 to TRBJ2-5; the match to TRBD1 covers 8 bases. Germline V gene lookup returns CDR1 MNHEY and CDR2 SVGAGI. This CDR3 has 14 residues. Unmatched junction bases numbered 0, after V lost 0 bases and J lost 3 bases. The CDR3 spells CASSYSTGEETQYF. CDR3 bases: TGTGCCAGCAGTTACTCGACAGGGGAAGAGACCCAGTACTTC.

The rearrangement links TRBV11-1 to TRBJ2-7; maybe TRBD1 (7 bases). Germline V gene lookup returns CDR1 SGHAT and CDR2 FQDESV (reference sequence). The CDR3 length is 14 residues. The V and J ends lost 2 bases and 6 bases respectively, with 14 bases between them. Here the CDR3 reads CASSLIPQGGEQYF. The CDR3 region has the DNA TGTGCCAGCAGCTTAATCCCGCAGGGGGGCGAGCAGTACTTC.

In this sample, this clone turned up once. The genes are TRBV5-1 and TRBJ2-6, with 9 bases lining up with TRBD2. V shed 0 bases, J shed 0 bases, and the junction held 1 base outside the gene matches. This CDR3 contains 17 residues. Germline lookup yields CDR1 SGHRS and CDR2 YFSETQ. CDR3 DNA: TGCGCCAGCAGCTTGGGACTAGCGGTCTCTGGGGCCAACGTCCTGACTTTC. Translating it yields CASSLGLAVSGANVLTF.

The chain recombines TRBV5-5 with TRBJ2-2; D possibly corresponds to TRBD1 (6 bases). Germline lookup yields CDR1 SGHKS and CDR2 YYEKEE (reference sequence). The CDR3 is 14 residues long. V was clipped by 2 bases and J by 6 bases, with 11 bases between them. The CDR3 sequence is CASSFTGFPGELFF. The CDR3 bases are TGTGCCAGCAGCTTTACAGGGTTCCCCGGGGAGCTGTTTTTT.

J is TRBJ1-5 and V is TRBV28; D remains ambiguous. CDR1 MDHEN and CDR2 SYDVKM come from the germline V gene. The CDR3 sequence is 12 residues long. V was shortened by 5 bases and J by 4 bases, with 6 bases between the two germline ends. CDR3 coding DNA: TGTGCCAGCAGTGTGGAGAATCAGCCCCAGCATTTT. Translating gives CASSVENQPQHF. The full variable domain, in which reference TRBV28 and TRBJ1-5 provide the parts outside the CDR3, is DVKVTQSSRYLVKRTGEKVFLECVQDMDHENMFWYRQDPGLGLRLIYFSYDVKMKEKGDIPEGYSVSREKKERFSLILESASTNQTSMYLCASSVENQPQHFGDGTRLSIL.

The V call is TRBV30, the J call TRBJ1-1; D gene unclear. The ends were cut back, 4 bases at V and 1 base at J, with 7 bases in the middle. This CDR3 has 12 residues. The germline V gene has CDR1 GTSNPN and CDR2 SVGIG (reference sequence). Here the CDR3 DNA reads TGTGCCTGGAAGCGGGAGAACACTGAAGCTTTCTTT. Translated, it gives CAWKRENTEAFF.

The chain couples TRBV6-6 to TRBJ2-1; 8 bases match TRBD2. After removal of 3 bases from V and 4 bases from J, the junction contained 2 bases not matched to a gene. In germline, CDR1 is MNHNY, CDR2 SVGAGI (reference sequence). This CDR3 region has 14 residues. CDR3 region: CASSYSGVYNEQFF. The CDR3 DNA follows: TGTGCCAGCAGTTATAGCGGGGTTTACAATGAGCAGTTCTTC.

This chain joins TRBV28 and TRBJ1-5; D is possibly TRBD1 (5 bases). The CDR3 is made up of 14 amino acids. CDR1 and CDR2 (germline): MDHEN, SYDVKM. The V gene lost 9 bases and the J gene lost 6 bases, with 18 bases spanning the gap. CDR3 DNA: TGTGCCAGTAATGTCCGGCAGGGAACTCAGCCCCAGCATTTT. Its protein product is CASNVRQGTQPQHF.

In nucleotides, the CDR3 is TGTGCCAGCAGTATAACAGGGGGCTTCTACGAGCAGTACTTC. Translated, it gives CASSITGGFYEQYF. The chain combines TRBV6-6 with TRBJ2-7; 9 bases align to TRBD1. The junction had 5 bases not matched to a gene; V was cut back by 5 bases and J by 3 bases. The length of the CDR3 is 14 residues. Germline values: CDR1 MNHNY, CDR2 SVGAGI (reference sequence).

This rearrangement joins TRBV5-6 to TRBJ2-5, with TRBD2 matching over 10 bases. The V gene end was trimmed by 1 base and the J gene end by 2 bases; junction bases not matched to a gene: 8. The CDR3 has 17 residues. The germline V gene has CDR1 SGHDT and CDR2 YYEEEE. Written as DNA, the CDR3 is TGTGCCAGCAGCTTGTGGCCTAGCGGGGGCACTCAAGAGACCCAGTACTTC. It translates to CASSLWPSGGTQETQYF.

The gene calls are TRBV6-6 and TRBJ1-2, with unresolved D. V lost 1 base, J lost 8 bases, and 11 bases lay in between. The CDR3 covers 13 residues. The germline CDR1 and CDR2 sequences are MNHNY and SVGAGI (reference sequence). The CDR3 nucleotides read TGTGCCAGCAGTTACTTCGGATCGGGAGGCTACACCTTC. Its translation is CASSYFGSGGYTF.

This chain uses TRBV5-6 with TRBJ2-4, with a possible D match to TRBD2 (5 bases). Germline CDR1 and CDR2: SGHDT and YYEEEE. The CDR3 has 14 residues. The V end lost 0 bases, the J end lost 8 bases, and 12 bases lay between the germline ends. Here the CDR3 DNA reads TGTGCCAGCAGCTTGGCCACGGGAAGAGACATTCAGTACTTC. Its protein is CASSLATGRDIQYF. Full variable domain (remainder filled in from reference TRBV5-6 and TRBJ2-4): DAGVTQSPTHLIKTRGQQVTLRCSPKSGHDTVSWYQQALGQGPQFIFQYYEEEERQRGNFPDRFSGHQFPNYSSELNVNALLLGDSALYLCASSLATGRDIQYFGAGTRLSVL.

This rearrangement joins TRBV7-2 to TRBJ1-4; D gene ambiguous. The CDR3 loop spans 15 amino acids. From germline, CDR1 is SGHTA and CDR2 FQGNSA. The V gene lost 5 bases and the J gene lost 0 bases, with 10 bases spanning the gap. This CDR3 reads CASSTTGATNEKLFF. The CDR3 DNA reads as TGTGCCAGCAGCACAACCGGAGCAACTAATGAAAAACTGTTTTTT.

A few counts support this clone. J is TRBJ1-2 and V is TRBV7-9; D ambiguous. CDR1 and CDR2 (germline): SEHNR, FQNEAQ (reference sequence). The CDR3 extends over 15 amino acids. V shed 0 bases and J shed 4 bases, with 12 bases lying between them. As DNA, the CDR3 is TGTGCCAGCAGCTTAGCGTTGAGCGGCTCCTATGGCTACACCTTC. Protein sequence: CASSLALSGSYGYTF.

This chain connects TRBV11-2 to TRBJ2-5; the D gene is possibly TRBD2 (5 bases). V lost 3 bases and J 9 bases, leaving 8 bases between the germline ends. This CDR3 has 11 residues. CDR1 is SGHAT and CDR2 is FQNNGV in the germline V gene. The CDR3 coding sequence is TGTGCCAGCAGCTTCGGGAAGGCCCAGTACTTC. Its protein is CASSFGKAQYF. Together with reference TRBV11-2 and TRBJ2-5, the CDR3 gives the full variable domain: EAGVAQSPRYKIIEKRQSVAFWCNPISGHATLYWYQQILGQGPKLLIQFQNNGVVDDSQLPKDRFSAERLKGVDSTLKIQPAKLEDSAVYLCASSFGKAQYFGPGTRLLVL.

The genes are TRBV19 and TRBJ2-5; D might be TRBD2 (5 bases). CDR3 size: 14 residues. In germline, CDR1 is LNHDA, CDR2 SQIVND (reference sequence). V lost 3 bases, J lost 6 bases, and 14 bases lay in between. This CDR3 reads CASSIERADQTQYF. The CDR3 DNA reads TGTGCCAGTAGTATTGAGAGGGCGGATCAGACCCAGTACTTC.

The rearrangement uses TRBV9 and TRBJ2-3, with 8 positions matching TRBD1. The CDR3 consists of 16 residues. V shed 4 bases, J shed 2 bases, and the junction held 9 bases outside the gene matches. The germline gives CDR1 SGDLS, CDR2 YYNGEE. This CDR3 is CASSSTGAGFTDTQYF. CDR3 sequence (DNA): TGTGCCAGCAGCTCGACAGGGGCCGGATTCACAGATACGCAGTATTTT.

This clone was counted a few times. The gene calls are TRBV29-1 and TRBJ1-1; D gene ambiguous. Germline CDR1 is SQVTM and CDR2 is ANQGSEA. With 6 bases removed from V and 4 bases from J, the gap between germline ends came to 15 bases. The CDR3 is made up of 13 amino acids. In DNA form, the CDR3 reads TGCAGCGTAGGGAGAGAAGAAGGCACTGAAGCTTTCTTT. It encodes CSVGREEGTEAFF.

This chain uses TRBV29-1 with TRBJ2-6; D is unclear. The CDR3 has 13 residues. Between the trimmed V and J ends, which lost 4 bases and 3 bases, there was a span of 7 bases. Looked up from germline, CDR1 is SQVTM and CDR2 is ANQGSEA. DNA for the CDR3: TGCAGCGTTGGAGGAGATGGGGCCAACGTCCTGACTTTC. Amino acid sequence: CSVGGDGANVLTF.